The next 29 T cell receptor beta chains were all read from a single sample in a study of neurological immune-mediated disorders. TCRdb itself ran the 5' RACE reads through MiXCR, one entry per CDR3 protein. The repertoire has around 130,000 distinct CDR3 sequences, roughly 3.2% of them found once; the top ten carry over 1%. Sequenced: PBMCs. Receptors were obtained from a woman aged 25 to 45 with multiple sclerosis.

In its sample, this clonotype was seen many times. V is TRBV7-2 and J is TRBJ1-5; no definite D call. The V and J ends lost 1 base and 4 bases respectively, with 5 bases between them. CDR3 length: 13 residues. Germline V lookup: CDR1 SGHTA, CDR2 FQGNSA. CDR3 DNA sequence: TGTGCCAGCAGCTTAGGGACTAATCAGCCCCAGCATTTT. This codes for CASSLGTNQPQHF.

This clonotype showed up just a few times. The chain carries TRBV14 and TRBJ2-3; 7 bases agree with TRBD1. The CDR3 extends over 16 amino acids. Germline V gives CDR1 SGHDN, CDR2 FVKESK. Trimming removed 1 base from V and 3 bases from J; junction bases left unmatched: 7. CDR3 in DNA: TGTGCCAGCAGCCAAGTCGTAGGGGGCGGAACAGATACGCAGTATTTT. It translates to CASSQVVGGGTDTQYF.

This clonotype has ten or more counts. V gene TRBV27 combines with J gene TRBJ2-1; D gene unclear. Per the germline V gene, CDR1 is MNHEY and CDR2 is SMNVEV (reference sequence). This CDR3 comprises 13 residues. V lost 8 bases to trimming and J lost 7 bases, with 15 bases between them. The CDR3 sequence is CASSVTDGNEQFF. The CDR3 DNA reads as TGTGCCAGCTCTGTAACGGACGGGAATGAGCAGTTCTTC.

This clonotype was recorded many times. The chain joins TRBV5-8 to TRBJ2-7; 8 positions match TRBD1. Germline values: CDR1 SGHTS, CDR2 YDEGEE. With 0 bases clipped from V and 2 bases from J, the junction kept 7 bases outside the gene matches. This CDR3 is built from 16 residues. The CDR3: CASSLGRTGLPYEQYF. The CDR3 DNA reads TGTGCCAGCAGCTTGGGCAGGACAGGGCTCCCCTACGAGCAGTACTTC.

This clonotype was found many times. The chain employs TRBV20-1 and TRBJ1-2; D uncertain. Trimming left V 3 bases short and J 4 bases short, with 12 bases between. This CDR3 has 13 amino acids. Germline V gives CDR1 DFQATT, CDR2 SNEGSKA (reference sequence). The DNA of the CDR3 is TGCAGTGCTAGCCCGGGAAAAATCTATGGCTACACCTTC. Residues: CSASPGKIYGYTF.

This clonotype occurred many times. The CDR3 sequence is CASSSRQGLSNTEAFF. The CDR3 nucleotides read TGTGCCAGCAGCTCCCGACAGGGGTTGTCGAACACTGAAGCTTTCTTT. The chain joins TRBV14 to TRBJ1-1, with 8 positions matching TRBD1. CDR3 length: 16 residues. Looked up from germline, CDR1 is SGHDN and CDR2 is FVKESK. V was pared by 5 bases and J by 1 base, with 9 bases of the junction left unmatched.

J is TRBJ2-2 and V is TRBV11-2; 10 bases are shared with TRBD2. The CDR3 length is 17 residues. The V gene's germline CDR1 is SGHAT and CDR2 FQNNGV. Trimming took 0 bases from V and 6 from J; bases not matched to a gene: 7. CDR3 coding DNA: TGTGCCAGCAGCTTAGATCTAGCGGGAGTGTTCCCCGGGGAGCTGTTTTTT. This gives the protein CASSLDLAGVFPGELFF. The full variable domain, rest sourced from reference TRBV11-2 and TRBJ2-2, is EAGVAQSPRYKIIEKRQSVAFWCNPISGHATLYWYQQILGQGPKLLIQFQNNGVVDDSQLPKDRFSAERLKGVDSTLKIQPAKLEDSAVYLCASSLDLAGVFPGELFFGEGSRLTVL.

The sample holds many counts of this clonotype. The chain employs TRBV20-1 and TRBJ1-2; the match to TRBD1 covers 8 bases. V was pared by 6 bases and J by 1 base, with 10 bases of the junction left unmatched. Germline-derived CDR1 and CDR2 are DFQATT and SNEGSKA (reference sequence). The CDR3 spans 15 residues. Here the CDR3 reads CSAEGQDPINYGYTF. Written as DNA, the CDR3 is TGCAGTGCCGAGGGACAGGACCCCATTAACTATGGCTACACCTTC.

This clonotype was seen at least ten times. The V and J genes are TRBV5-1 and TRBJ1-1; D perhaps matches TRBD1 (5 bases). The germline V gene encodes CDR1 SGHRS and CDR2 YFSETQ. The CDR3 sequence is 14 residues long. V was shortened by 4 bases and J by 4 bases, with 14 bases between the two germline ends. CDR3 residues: CASSTTTAGTEAFF. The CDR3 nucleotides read TGCGCCAGCAGCACCACGACAGCGGGCACTGAAGCTTTCTTT.

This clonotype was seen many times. The CDR3 DNA sequence: TGTGCCAGCAGAAACCCGGTTGGGACTACCACCACGAGCCCGGACACCGGGGAGCTGTTTTTT. Protein sequence: CASRNPVGTTTTSPDTGELFF. V gene TRBV28 combines with J gene TRBJ2-2, with TRBD2 matching 7 bases. This CDR3 is built from 21 residues. V was clipped by 6 bases and J by 3 bases; unmatched bases: 25. Germline-derived CDR1 and CDR2 are MDHEN and SYDVKM.

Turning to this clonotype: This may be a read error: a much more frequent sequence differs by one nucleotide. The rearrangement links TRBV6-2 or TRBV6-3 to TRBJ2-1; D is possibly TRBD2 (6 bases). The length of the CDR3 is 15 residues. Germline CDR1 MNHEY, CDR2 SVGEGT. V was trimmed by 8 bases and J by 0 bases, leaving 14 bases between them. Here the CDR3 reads CASHHWRGSYNEQFF. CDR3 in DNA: TGTGCCAGCCACCACTGGCGGGGCTCCTACAATGAGCAGTTCTTC.

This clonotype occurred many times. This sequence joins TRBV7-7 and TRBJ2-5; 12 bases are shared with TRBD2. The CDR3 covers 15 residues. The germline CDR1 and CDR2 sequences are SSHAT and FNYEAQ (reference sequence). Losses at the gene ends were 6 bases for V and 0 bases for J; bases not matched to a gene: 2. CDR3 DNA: TGTGCCAGCAGTCTAGCGGGAGGGAACCAAGAGACCCAGTACTTC. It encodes CASSLAGGNQETQYF.

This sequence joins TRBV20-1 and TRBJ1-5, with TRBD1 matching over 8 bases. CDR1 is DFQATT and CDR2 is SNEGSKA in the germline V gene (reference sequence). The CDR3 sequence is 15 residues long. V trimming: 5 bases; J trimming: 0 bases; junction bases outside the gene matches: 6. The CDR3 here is CSALRGQDSNQPQHF. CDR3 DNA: TGCAGTGCTCTTAGGGGACAGGATAGCAATCAGCCCCAGCATTTT.

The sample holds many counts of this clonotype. CDR3 loop: CASSSRDRNTGELFF. CDR3 sequence (DNA): TGTGCCAGCAGCTCACGGGACAGAAACACCGGGGAGCTGTTTTTT. The chain employs TRBV7-6 and TRBJ2-2, with 7 bases that match TRBD1. Unmatched junction bases numbered 4, after V lost 4 bases and J lost 2 bases. The length of the CDR3 is 15 residues. The germline CDR1 and CDR2 sequences are SGHVS and FNYEAQ. The full variable domain, its missing parts supplied by reference TRBV7-6 and TRBJ2-2, is GAGVSQSPRYKVTKRGQDVALRCDPISGHVSLYWYRQALGQGPEFLTYFNYEAQQDKSGLPNDRFSAERPEGSISTLTIQRTEQRDSAMYRCASSSRDRNTGELFFGEGSRLTVL.

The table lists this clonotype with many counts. CDR3: CASSDGTPTYNEQFF. The DNA for the CDR3 is TGTGCCAGCAGTGACGGGACTCCGACCTACAATGAGCAGTTCTTC. The V and J genes are TRBV6-5 and TRBJ2-1; TRBD2 might be the D (6 bases). The CDR3 sequence is 15 residues long. With 5 bases removed from V and 2 bases from J, the gap between germline ends came to 13 bases. Germline V gene sequence: CDR1 MNHEY, CDR2 SVGAGI.

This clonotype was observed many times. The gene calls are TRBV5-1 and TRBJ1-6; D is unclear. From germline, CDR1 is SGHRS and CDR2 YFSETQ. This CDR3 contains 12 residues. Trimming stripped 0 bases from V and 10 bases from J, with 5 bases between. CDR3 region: CASSLDLSPLHF. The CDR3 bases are TGCGCCAGCAGCTTGGACCTATCACCCCTCCACTTT.

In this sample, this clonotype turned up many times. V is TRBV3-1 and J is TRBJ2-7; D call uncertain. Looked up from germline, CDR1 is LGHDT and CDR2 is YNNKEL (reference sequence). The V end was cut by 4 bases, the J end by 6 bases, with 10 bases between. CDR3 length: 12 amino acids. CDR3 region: CASSPRTGEQYF. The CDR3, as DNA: TGTGCCAGCAGCCCCAGGACGGGCGAGCAGTACTTC.

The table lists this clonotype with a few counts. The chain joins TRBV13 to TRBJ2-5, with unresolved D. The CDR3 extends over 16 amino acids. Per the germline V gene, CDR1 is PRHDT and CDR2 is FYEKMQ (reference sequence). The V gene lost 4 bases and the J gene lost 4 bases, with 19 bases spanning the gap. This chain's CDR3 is CASSSRSLEVLETQYF. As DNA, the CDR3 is TGTGCCAGCAGCTCTCGGTCCCTCGAGGTACTAGAGACCCAGTACTTC.

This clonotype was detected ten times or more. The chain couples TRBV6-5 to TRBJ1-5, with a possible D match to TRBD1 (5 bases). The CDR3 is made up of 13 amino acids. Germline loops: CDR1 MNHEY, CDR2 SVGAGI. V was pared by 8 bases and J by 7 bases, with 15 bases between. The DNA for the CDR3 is TGTGCCAGCGGGAGCAGGGAAGGACAGCCCCAGCATTTT. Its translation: CASGSREGQPQHF.

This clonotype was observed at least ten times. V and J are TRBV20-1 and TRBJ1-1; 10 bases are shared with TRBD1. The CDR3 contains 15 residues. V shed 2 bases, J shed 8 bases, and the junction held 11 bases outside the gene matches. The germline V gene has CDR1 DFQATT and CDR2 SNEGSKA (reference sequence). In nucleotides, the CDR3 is TGCAGTGCTAGAAAGGGACAGGGGCGGGGAGTGGAAGCTTTCTTT. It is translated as CSARKGQGRGVEAFF.

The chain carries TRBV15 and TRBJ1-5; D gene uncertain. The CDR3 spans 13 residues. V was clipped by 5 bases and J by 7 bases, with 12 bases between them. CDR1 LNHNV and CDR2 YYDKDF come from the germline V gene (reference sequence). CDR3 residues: CATSRGSDQPQHF. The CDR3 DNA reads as TGTGCCACCAGCCGAGGTTCGGACCAGCCCCAGCATTTT.

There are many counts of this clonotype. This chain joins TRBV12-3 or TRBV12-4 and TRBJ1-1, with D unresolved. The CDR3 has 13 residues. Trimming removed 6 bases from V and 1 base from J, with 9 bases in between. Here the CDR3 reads CASSPRGNTEAFF. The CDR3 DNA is TGTGCCAGCAGCCCCCGGGGGAACACTGAAGCTTTCTTT.

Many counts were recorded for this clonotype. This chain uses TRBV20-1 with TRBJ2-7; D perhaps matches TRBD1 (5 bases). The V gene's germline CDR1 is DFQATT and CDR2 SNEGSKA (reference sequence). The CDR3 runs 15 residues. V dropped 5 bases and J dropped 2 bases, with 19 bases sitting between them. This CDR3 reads CSARIGDGQTYEQYF. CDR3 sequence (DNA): TGCAGTGCTCGAATAGGGGATGGGCAAACCTACGAGCAGTACTTC.

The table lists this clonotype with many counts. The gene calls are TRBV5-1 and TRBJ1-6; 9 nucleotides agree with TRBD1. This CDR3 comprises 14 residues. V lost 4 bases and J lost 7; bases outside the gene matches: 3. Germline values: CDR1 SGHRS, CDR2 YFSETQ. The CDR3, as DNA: TGCGCCAGCAGCCACGGGACAGGGAATTCACCCCTCCACTTT. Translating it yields CASSHGTGNSPLHF. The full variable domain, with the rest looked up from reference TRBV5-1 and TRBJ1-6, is KAGVTQTPRYLIKTRGQQVTLSCSPISGHRSVSWYQQTPGQGLQFLFEYFSETQRNKGNFPGRFSGRQFSNSRSEMNVSTLELGDSALYLCASSHGTGNSPLHFGNGTRLTVT.

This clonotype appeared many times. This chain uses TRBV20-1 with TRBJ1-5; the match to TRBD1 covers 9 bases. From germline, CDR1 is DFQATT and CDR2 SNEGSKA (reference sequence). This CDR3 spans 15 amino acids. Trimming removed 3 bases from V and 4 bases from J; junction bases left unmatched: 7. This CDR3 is CSARRTGVRNQPQHF. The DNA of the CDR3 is TGCAGTGCTAGGAGGACAGGGGTTAGGAATCAGCCCCAGCATTTT.

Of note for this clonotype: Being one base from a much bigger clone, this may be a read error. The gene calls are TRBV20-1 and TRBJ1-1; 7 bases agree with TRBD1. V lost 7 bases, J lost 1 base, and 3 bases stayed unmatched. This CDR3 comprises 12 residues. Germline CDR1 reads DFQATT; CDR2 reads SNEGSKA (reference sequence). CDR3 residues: CSDWTGNTEAFF. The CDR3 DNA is TGCAGTGATTGGACAGGGAACACTGAAGCTTTCTTT.

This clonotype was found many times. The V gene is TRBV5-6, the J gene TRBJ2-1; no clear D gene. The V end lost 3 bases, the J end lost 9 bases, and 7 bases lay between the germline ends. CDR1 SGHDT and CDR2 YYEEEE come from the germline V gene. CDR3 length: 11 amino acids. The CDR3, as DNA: TGTGCCAGCAGCTACAAGGGTGAGCAGTTCTTC. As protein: CASSYKGEQFF.

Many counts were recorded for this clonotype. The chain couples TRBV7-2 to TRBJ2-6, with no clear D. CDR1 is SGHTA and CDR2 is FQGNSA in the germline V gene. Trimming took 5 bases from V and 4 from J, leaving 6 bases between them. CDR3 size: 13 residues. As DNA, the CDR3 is TGTGCCAGCAGCCCCCCGGGGGCCAACGTCCTGACTTTC. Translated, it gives CASSPPGANVLTF.

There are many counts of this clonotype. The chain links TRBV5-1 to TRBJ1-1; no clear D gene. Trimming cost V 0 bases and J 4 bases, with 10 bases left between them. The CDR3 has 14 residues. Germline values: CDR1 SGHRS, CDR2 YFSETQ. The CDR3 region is CASSLDRGGTEAFF. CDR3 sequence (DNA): TGCGCCAGCAGCTTGGATCGGGGTGGCACTGAAGCTTTCTTT.